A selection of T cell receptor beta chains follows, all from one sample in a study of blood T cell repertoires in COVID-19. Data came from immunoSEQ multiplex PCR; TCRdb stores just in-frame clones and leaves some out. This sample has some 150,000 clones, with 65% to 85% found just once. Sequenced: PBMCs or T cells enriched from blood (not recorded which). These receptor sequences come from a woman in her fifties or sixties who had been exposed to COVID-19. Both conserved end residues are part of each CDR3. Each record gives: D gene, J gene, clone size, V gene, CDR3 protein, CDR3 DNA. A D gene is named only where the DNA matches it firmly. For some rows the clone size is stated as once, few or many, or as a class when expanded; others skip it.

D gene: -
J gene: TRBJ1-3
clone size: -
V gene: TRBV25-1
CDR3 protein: CASTTTGLDTGNTIYF
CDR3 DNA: TGTGCCAGCACCACTACAGGTCTAGATACTGGAAACACCATATATTTT

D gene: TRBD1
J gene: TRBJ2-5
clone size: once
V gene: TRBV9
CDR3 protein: CASSFGTAYQETQYF
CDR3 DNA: TGTGCCAGCAGCTTCGGGACAGCTTACCAAGAGACCCAGTACTTC

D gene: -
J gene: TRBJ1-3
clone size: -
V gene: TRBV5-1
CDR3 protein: CASSLGPSGAAGNTIYF
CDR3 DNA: TGCGCCAGCAGCTTGGGACCCTCAGGGGCCGCTGGAAACACCATATATTTT

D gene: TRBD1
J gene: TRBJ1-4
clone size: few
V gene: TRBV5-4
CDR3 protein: CASSKPGTGANEKLFF
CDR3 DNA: TGTGCCAGCAGCAAACCCGGGACAGGGGCTAATGAAAAACTGTTTTTT

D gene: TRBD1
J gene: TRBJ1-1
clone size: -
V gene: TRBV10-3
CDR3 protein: CAITESITGVNTEAFF
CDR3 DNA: TGTGCCATCACAGAATCTATCACAGGGGTGAACACTGAAGCTTTCTTT

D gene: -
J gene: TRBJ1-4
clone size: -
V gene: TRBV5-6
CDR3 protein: CASSLSGQPTNEKLFF
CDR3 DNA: TGTGCCAGCAGCTTGTCAGGGCAGCCAACTAATGAAAAACTGTTTTTT

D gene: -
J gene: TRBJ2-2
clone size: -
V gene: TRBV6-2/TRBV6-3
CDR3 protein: CASSYGRRQNTGELFF
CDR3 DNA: TGTGCCAGCAGTTACGGAAGGCGGCAGAACACCGGGGAGCTGTTTTTT

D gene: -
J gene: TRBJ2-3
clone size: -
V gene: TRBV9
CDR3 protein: CASSALGGQPGSDTQYF
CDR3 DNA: TGTGCCAGCAGCGCACTCGGGGGACAGCCAGGGTCAGATACGCAGTATTTT

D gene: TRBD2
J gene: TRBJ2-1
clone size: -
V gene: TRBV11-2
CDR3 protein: CASRGTSGRLEQFF
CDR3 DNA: TGTGCCAGCAGGGGGACTAGCGGGAGACTCGAGCAGTTCTTC

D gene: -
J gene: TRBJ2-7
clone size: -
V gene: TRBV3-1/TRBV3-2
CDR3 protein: CASSQARFYEQYF
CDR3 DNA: TGTGCCAGCAGCCAAGCGAGATTCTACGAGCAGTACTTC

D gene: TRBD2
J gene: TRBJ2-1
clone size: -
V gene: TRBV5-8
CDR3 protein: CASSLGTFPGLRSYNEQFF
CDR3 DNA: TGTGCCAGCAGCTTGGGGACGTTCCCGGGACTACGCTCCTACAATGAGCAGTTCTTC

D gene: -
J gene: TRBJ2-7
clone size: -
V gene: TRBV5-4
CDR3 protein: CASSLVAGPRNEQYF
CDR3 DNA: TGTGCCAGCAGCTTGGTTGCGGGACCCAGGAACGAGCAGTACTTC

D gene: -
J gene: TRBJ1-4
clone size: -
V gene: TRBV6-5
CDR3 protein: CASRDLNEKLFF
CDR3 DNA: TGTGCCAGCAGGGACTTAAATGAAAAACTGTTTTTT

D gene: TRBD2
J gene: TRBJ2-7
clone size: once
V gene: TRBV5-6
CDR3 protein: CASSLAGASEQYF
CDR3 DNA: TGTGCCAGCAGCTTAGCGGGAGCATCCGAGCAGTACTTC

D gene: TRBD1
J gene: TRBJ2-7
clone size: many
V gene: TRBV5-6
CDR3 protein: CASSHGQGYEQYF
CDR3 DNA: TGTGCCAGCAGCCATGGACAGGGCTACGAGCAGTACTTC

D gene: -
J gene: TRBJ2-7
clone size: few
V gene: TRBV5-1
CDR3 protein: CASSLWRDEQYF
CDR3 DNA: TGCGCCAGCAGCTTGTGGAGGGACGAGCAGTACTTC

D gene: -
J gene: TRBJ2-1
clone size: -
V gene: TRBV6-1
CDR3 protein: CASSEARQVYNEQFF
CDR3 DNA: TGTGCCAGCAGTGAAGCAAGGCAGGTATACAATGAGCAGTTCTTC

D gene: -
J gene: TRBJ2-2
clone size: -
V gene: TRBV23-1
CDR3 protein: CASRHFGRENTGELFF
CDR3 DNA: TGCGCCAGTAGGCATTTCGGCAGGGAGAACACCGGGGAGCTGTTTTTT

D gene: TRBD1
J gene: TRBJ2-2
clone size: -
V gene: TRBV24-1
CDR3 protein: CATSDPQGATGELFF
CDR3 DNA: TGTGCCACCAGTGATCCCCAGGGGGCCACCGGGGAGCTGTTTTTT

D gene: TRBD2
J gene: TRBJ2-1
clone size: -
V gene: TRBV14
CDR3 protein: CASSRTGLAGYNEQFF
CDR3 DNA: TGTGCCAGCAGCCGGACGGGACTAGCGGGATACAATGAGCAGTTCTTC

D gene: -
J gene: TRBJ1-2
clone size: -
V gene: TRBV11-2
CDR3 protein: CASSLDGRVGYGYTF
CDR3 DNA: TGTGCCAGCAGCTTAGATGGCAGGGTAGGCTATGGCTACACCTTC

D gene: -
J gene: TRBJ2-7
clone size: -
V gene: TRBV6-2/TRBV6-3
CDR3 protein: CASSYLLYEQYF
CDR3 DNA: TGTGCCAGCAGTTACCTTCTCTACGAGCAGTACTTC

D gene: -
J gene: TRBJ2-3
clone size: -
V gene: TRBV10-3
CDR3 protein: CAISVVTSTDTQYF
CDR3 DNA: TGTGCCATCAGTGTAGTCACTAGCACAGATACGCAGTATTTT

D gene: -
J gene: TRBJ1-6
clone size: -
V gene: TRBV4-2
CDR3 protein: CASSHRSQDWNSPLHF
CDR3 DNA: TGTGCCAGCAGCCATCGCAGTCAAGACTGGAATTCACCCCTCCACTTT

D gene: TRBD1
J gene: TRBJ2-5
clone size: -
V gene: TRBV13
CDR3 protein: CASSDRQGQYF
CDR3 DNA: TGTGCCAGCAGCGACCGACAGGGGCAGTACTTC

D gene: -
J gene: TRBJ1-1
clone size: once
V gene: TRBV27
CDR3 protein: CASSLRGEAFF
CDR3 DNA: TGTGCCAGCAGTTTACGAGGGGAAGCTTTCTTT

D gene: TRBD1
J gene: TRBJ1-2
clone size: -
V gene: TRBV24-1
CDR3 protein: CATSDPGQGMGGYTF
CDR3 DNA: TGTGCCACCAGTGACCCGGGACAGGGGATGGGGGGCTACACCTTC

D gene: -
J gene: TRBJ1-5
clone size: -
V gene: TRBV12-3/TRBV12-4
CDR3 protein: CASSLRRDQPQHF
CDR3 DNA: TGTGCCAGCAGTTTGAGGAGGGACCAGCCCCAGCATTTT

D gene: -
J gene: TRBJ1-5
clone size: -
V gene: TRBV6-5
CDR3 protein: CASSYEVDQPQHF
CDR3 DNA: TGTGCCAGCAGTTATGAGGTGGATCAGCCCCAGCATTTT

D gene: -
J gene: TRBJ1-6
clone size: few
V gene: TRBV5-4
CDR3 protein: CASSQSPNSYNSPLHF
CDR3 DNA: TGTGCCAGCAGCCAGTCCCCAAACTCCTATAATTCACCCCTCCACTTT

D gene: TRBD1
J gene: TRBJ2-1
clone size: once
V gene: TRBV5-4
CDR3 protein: CASSPGQGRPGEQFF
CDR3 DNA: TGTGCCAGCAGCCCCGGACAGGGGCGGCCTGGGGAGCAGTTCTTC

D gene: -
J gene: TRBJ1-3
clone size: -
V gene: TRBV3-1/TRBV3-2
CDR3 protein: CASSRRDIRSGNTIYF
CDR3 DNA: TGTGCCAGCAGCCGCCGGGACATCCGCTCTGGAAACACCATATATTTT

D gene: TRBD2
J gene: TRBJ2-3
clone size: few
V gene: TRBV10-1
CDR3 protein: CASSDRLAGSTDTQYF
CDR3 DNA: TGCGCCAGCAGTGACCGACTAGCGGGGAGCACAGATACGCAGTATTTT

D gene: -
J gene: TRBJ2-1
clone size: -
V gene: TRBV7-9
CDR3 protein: CASSLVAGSYNEQFF
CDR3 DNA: TGTGCCAGCAGCTTAGTGGCAGGGTCGTACAATGAGCAGTTCTTC

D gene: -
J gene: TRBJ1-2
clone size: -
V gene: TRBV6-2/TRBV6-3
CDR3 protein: CASSYLANNPAYGYTF
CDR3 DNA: TGTGCCAGCAGTTATTTAGCAAACAACCCCGCCTATGGCTACACCTTC

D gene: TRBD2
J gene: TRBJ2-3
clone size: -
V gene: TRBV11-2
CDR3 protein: CASSLQGLAVPAGTDTQYF
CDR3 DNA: TGTGCCAGCAGCTTACAAGGACTAGCGGTACCGGCCGGCACAGATACGCAGTATTTT

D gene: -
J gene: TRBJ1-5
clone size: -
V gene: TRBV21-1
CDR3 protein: CASSAINRVLDQPQHF
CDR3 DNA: TGTGCCAGCAGCGCAATCAACCGGGTCCTAGATCAGCCCCAGCATTTT

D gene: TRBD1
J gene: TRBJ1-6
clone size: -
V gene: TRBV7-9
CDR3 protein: CASSSDRDNSPLHF
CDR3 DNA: TGTGCCAGCAGCTCCGACAGGGATAATTCACCCCTCCACTTT

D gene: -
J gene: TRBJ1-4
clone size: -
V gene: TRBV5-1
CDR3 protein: CASSSRISGGNEKLFF
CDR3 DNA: TGCGCCAGCAGCTCCAGGATTTCCGGGGGTAATGAAAAACTGTTTTTT

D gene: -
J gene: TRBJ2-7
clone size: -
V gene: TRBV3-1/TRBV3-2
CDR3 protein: CASSSGTQGYEQYF
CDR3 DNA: TGTGCCAGCAGCTCCGGGACCCAGGGGTACGAGCAGTACTTC

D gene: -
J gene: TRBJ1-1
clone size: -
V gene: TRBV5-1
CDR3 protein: CASSLAPSQMNTEAFF
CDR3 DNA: TGCGCCAGCAGCTTGGCCCCTTCACAGATGAACACTGAAGCTTTCTTT

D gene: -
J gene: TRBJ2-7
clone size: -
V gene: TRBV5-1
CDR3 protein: CASSLGAYEQYF
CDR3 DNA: TGCGCCAGCAGCTTGGGCGCCTACGAGCAGTACTTC

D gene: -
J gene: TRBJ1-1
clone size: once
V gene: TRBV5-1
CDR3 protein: CASSSNRVNTEAFF
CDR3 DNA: TGCGCCAGCAGCTCAAACAGGGTGAACACTGAAGCTTTCTTT

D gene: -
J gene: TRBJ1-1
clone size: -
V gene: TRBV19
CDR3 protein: CASRPTGGDTEAFF
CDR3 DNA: TGTGCCAGTAGACCGACGGGAGGGGACACTGAAGCTTTCTTT

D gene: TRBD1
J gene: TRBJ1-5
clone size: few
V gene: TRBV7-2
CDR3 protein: CASSLVTGGNQPQHF
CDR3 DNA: TGTGCCAGCAGTCTCGTCACAGGGGGCAATCAGCCCCAGCATTTT

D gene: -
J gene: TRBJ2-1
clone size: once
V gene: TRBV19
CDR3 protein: CASRSPGNEQFF
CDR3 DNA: TGTGCCAGTAGATCCCCGGGGAATGAGCAGTTCTTC

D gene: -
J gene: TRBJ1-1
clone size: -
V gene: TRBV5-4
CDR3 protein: CASNSGQSTEAFF
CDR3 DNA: TGTGCCAGCAACTCAGGGCAGAGCACTGAAGCTTTCTTT

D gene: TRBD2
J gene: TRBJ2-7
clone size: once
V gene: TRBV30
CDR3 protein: CAWRPSGRFPYEQYF
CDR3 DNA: TGTGCCTGGAGGCCTAGCGGGAGGTTCCCCTACGAGCAGTACTTC

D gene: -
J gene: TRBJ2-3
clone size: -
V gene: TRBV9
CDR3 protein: CASSVGAGDTDTQYF
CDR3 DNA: TGTGCCAGCAGCGTAGGGGCAGGGGACACAGATACGCAGTATTTT

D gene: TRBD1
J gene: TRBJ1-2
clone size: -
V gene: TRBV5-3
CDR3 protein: CARSLIQGNLYFYGYTF
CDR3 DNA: TGTGCCAGAAGCTTGATACAGGGGAACCTCTACTTTTATGGCTACACCTTC

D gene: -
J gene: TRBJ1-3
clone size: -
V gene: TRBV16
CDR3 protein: CASSHRMSGNTIYF
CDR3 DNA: TGTGCCAGCAGCCACAGGATGTCTGGAAACACCATATATTTT

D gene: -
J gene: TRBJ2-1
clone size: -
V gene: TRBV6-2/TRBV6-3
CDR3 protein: CASSLGRRNDEQFF
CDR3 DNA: TGTGCCAGCAGTTTGGGGAGGAGGAACGATGAGCAGTTCTTC

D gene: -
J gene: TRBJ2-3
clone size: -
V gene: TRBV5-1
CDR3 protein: CASSLLPGASADTQYF
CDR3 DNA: TGCGCCAGCAGCTTGCTTCCGGGAGCTAGCGCAGATACGCAGTATTTT